Given below is one T cell receptor (beta chain) in context. This table comes from immunoSEQ multiplex PCR, and its TCRdb copy is limited to in-frame clones, with some not included. Of 250,000 to 300,000 clones detected, about nine tenths appear once; the ten largest clones hold around 2.2%. Seattle patient enrollment occurred during active infection, with longitudinal follow-up thereafter. The data derive from a study of blood T cell repertoires in COVID-19. In the study overall: Sources were T cells, B-cell-depleted T cells, or PBMCs; the material itself was cDNA or gDNA.

Germline CDR1 SGHRS, CDR2 YFSETQ. With 2 bases removed from V and 0 bases from J, the gap between germline ends came to 7 bases. This CDR3 comprises 14 residues. The V gene is TRBV5-1, the J gene TRBJ2-3; no definite D call. The source material was peripheral blood. This clonotype was obtained from a woman in her thirties with COVID-19, enrolled during active disease. The CDR3 spells CASSLQSSTDTQYF. The CDR3 DNA reads TGCGCCAGCAGCTTACAGTCTAGCACAGATACGCAGTATTTT.